The clone carrying this TCR beta chain is a singleton in its sample. These data are taken from a study of blood T cell repertoires in COVID-19. Produced via immunoSEQ multiplex PCR; TCRdb's table is partial and in-frame only. The sample lists about 170,000 clones; approximately 90% were seen once. The TCR was taken from a man in his late teens or twenties with COVID-19, enrolled during active disease. The sequencing sample was made of peripheral blood.

The DNA of the CDR3 is TGTGCCAGCAGCGTGGGAGGCTCTGGGGCCAACGTCCTGACTTTC. Translation gives CASSVGGSGANVLTF. The chain is built from TRBV9 and TRBJ2-6; D perhaps matches TRBD2 (6 bases). Per the germline V gene, CDR1 is SGDLS and CDR2 is YYNGEE. Trimming took 2 bases from V and 0 from J, leaving 6 bases between them. This CDR3 is built from 15 residues.